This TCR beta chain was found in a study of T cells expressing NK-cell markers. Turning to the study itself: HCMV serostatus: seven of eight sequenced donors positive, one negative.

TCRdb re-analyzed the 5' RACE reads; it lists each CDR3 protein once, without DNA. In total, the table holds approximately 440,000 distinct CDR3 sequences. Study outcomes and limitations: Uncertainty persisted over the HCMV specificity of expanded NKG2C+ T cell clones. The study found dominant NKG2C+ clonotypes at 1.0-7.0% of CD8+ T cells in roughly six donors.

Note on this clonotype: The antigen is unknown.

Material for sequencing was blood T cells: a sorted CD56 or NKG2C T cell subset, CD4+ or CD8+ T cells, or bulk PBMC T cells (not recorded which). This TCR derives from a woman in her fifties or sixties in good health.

CDR3 protein: CASRRTSGTYEQYF. V and J are TRBV6-5 and TRBJ2-7; as DNA is missing, the TRBD2 call by TCRdb cannot be tested. Germline V gives CDR1 MNHEY, CDR2 SVGAGI. The CDR3 spans 14 residues.